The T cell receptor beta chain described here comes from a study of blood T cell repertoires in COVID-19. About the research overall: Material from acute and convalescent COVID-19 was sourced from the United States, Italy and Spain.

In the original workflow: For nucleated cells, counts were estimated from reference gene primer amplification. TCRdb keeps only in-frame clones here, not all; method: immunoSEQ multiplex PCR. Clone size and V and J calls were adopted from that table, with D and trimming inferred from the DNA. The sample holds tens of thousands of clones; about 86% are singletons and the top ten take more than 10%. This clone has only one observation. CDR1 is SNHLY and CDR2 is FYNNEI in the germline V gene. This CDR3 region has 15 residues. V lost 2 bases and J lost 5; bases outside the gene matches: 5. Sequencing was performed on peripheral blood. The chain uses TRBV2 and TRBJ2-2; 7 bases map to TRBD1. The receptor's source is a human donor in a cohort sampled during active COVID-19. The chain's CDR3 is CASSEWGQSTGELFF. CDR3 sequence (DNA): TGTGCCAGCAGTGAATGGGGACAGTCTACCGGGGAGCTGTTTTTT.